This entry describes one T cell receptor beta chain. At the DNA level, this CDR3 is encoded by other sequences in the same sample as well. V lost 7 bases to trimming and J lost 8 bases; unmatched junction nucleotides: 5. CDR1 is LNHDA and CDR2 is SQIVND in the germline V gene (reference sequence). CDR3 length equals 12 residues. PCR amplification relied on 60 Vbeta primers (plus 13 Jbeta primers). Profiled with immunoSEQ multiplex PCR; TCRdb holds only in-frame clones, not every one. The top ten hold roughly 6.5% of the sample, which has 150,000 to 200,000 clones, roughly 88% seen once. This specimen belongs to a study of cytomegalovirus exposure and HLA in healthy donors.

Sequences were obtained from PBMCs. The rearrangement links TRBV19 to TRBJ1-2; TRBD1 agrees at 9 bases. This TCR was recovered from a man aged 45-60 years in good health and CMV-seropositive. CDR3 region: CASTGTGYGYTF. Here the CDR3 DNA reads TGTGCCAGTACCGGGACAGGGTACGGCTACACCTTC.